These T cell receptor beta chains were read from a single sample in a study of CD8 T cells in ankylosing spondylitis. Via MiXCR, TCRdb re-called the 5' RACE reads, giving one row per CDR3 protein. The sample lists some 800,000 distinct CDR3 sequences, 10% to 15% occurring once. The sequenced material came from blood, either unsorted or a sorted T cell fraction (not recorded which). These receptors originate from a male donor with ankylosing spondylitis. Each CDR3 is given with its conserved first and last residue. Fields, in order: clone size, J gene, V gene, CDR3 length, D gene, CDR3 DNA, CDR3 protein. The D gene is left open where the match is weak. Some rows mark clone size as missing; the rest say once, few, many or name a class of expanded clone.

>-|TRBJ1-6|TRBV27|18|-
TGTGCCAGCAGTTTATCGGCTGGCCGGAGCTCCTATAATTCACCCCTCCACTTT
CASSLSAGRSSYNSPLHF
>few|TRBJ2-3|TRBV5-1|13|TRBD1
TGCGCCAGCCGCAGGGGGCCCACAGATACGCAGTATTTT
CASRRGPTDTQYF
>-|TRBJ2-2|TRBV12-3/TRBV12-4|15|-
TGTGCCAGCAGTTTAGGTGGGGGGTACACCGGGGAGCTGTTTTTT
CASSLGGGYTGELFF
>-|TRBJ2-1|TRBV5-1|14|TRBD2
TGCGCCAGCAGCCCACGGGCGGGGGTGGATGAGCAGTTCTTC
CASSPRAGVDEQFF
>many|TRBJ1-1|TRBV29-1|14|-
TGCAGCGTCCACCCTAAGGGGGTCGGCACTGAAGCTTTCTTT
CSVHPKGVGTEAFF
>-|TRBJ1-1|TRBV6-2/TRBV6-3|14|-
TGTGCCAGCAGTTGGGGGGATAGGGACACTGAAGCTTTCTTT
CASSWGDRDTEAFF
>few|TRBJ2-1|TRBV20-1|22|TRBD1
TGCAGTGCAAATAGCCAGGGGGCTAGGTCAGGGTTTCATTACCCGATTTACAATGAGCAGTTCTTC
CSANSQGARSGFHYPIYNEQFF
>many|TRBJ2-5|TRBV29-1|13|-
TGCAGCGCCCCACGGTGGGCTGGGGAGACCCAGTACTTC
CSAPRWAGETQYF
>-|TRBJ2-7|TRBV25-1|15|-
TGTGCCAGCAGTGACATGGACAGCATCTCCTACGAGCAGTACTTC
CASSDMDSISYEQYF
>-|TRBJ1-2|TRBV19|13|-
TGTGCCAGTAGCGATGACAACAACTATGGCTACACCTTC
CASSDDNNYGYTF
>-|TRBJ1-5|TRBV5-1|14|-
TGCGCCAGCAGCTTGTCGGGCATACTACCGCCCCAGCATTTT
CASSLSGILPPQHF
>-|TRBJ1-4|TRBV4-2|18|-
TGTGCCAGCAGCCAAGGACGGGAGGGAGGGATAACTAATGAAAAACTGTTTTTT
CASSQGREGGITNEKLFF
>-|TRBJ1-3|TRBV4-2|13|-
TGTGCCAGCAGCCAAGATTTGGAAAACACCATATATTTT
CASSQDLENTIYF
>few|TRBJ1-1|TRBV6-5|15|-
TGTGCCAGCAGTTACAATCGGGGCCCCTCGACTGAAGCTTTCTTT
CASSYNRGPSTEAFF
>-|TRBJ1-2|TRBV20-1|15|-
TGCAGTGCTAGAAGTCGGGGGAGGGTAAACTATGGCTACACCTTC
CSARSRGRVNYGYTF
>-|TRBJ1-5|TRBV28|11|-
TGTGCCAGCAGTTCCCAACAGCCCCAGCATTTT
CASSSQQPQHF
>many|TRBJ2-7|TRBV7-2|14|-
TGTGCCAGCAGCGAAGGGATGAGGCCCTACGAGCAGTACTTC
CASSEGMRPYEQYF
>-|TRBJ2-7|TRBV7-2|14|TRBD2
TGTGCCAGCAGCTTAGCCCTAACTAGCGAGGAGCAGTACTTC
CASSLALTSEEQYF
>-|TRBJ2-1|TRBV10-3|14|-
TGTGCCATCAGTGAGGGGGGGGCCCTCAATGAGCAGTTCTTC
CAISEGGALNEQFF
>few|TRBJ1-1|TRBV20-1|13|TRBD1
TGCAGTGCCTGGACAGGGCCAGACACTGAAGCTTTCTTT
CSAWTGPDTEAFF
>few|TRBJ1-4|TRBV4-1|18|TRBD1
TGCGCCAGCAGCCAAGAAGGGGGCCGACAGGGAAGTTTGGAAAAACTGTTTTTT
CASSQEGGRQGSLEKLFF
>few|TRBJ2-1|TRBV20-1|15|TRBD1
TGCAGTGCTAGAGACGGGACAGCCTTCTGGAATGAGCAGTTCTTC
CSARDGTAFWNEQFF
>few|TRBJ1-2|TRBV20-1|16|-
TGCAGTGCGGGTGGCAGGGCCACCTTGGGTGACTATGGCTACACCTTC
CSAGGRATLGDYGYTF
>few|TRBJ2-1|TRBV18|15|TRBD2
TGTGCCAGCTCACCACCACTAGCGCTATACAATGAGCAGTTCTTC
CASSPPLALYNEQFF
>-|TRBJ2-3|TRBV11-2|19|-
TGTGCCAGCAGCTCCTGGGGCTCTGTGAAGGGCCCCAGCACAGATACGCAGTATTTT
CASSSWGSVKGPSTDTQYF
>few|TRBJ1-5|TRBV7-2|13|-
TGTGCCAGCAGCTTAGGGATAGGAGAGCCCCAGCATTTT
CASSLGIGEPQHF
>-|TRBJ1-2|TRBV6-1|15|-
TGTGCCAGCAGTGAATCCCCCGGCAGGGGAGACGGCTACACCTTC
CASSESPGRGDGYTF